Below, 8 T cell receptor beta chains from the same sample are listed, as sequenced in a study of T cell responses to AZD1222 COVID-19 vaccine. TCRdb's copy holds only in-frame clones and misses some; the assay was immunoSEQ multiplex PCR. The table lists some 200,000 clones, approximately 89% of them singletons. This sample comprised peripheral blood, obtained 28 days after the second AZD1222 dose. Source of these receptors: an adult who received the AZD1222 COVID-19 vaccine.

In this sample, this clone turned up once. The genes are TRBV19 and TRBJ2-1; D gene uncertain. V dropped 6 bases and J dropped 4 bases, with 16 bases sitting between them. The CDR3 length is 15 residues. Germline V gene sequence: CDR1 LNHDA, CDR2 SQIVND (reference sequence). The CDR3 region is CASSNEFKWYNEQFF. The DNA of the CDR3 is TGTGCCAGTAGCAACGAATTTAAATGGTACAATGAGCAGTTCTTC.

The gene calls are TRBV5-4 and TRBJ1-6; 9 nucleotides match TRBD1. Trimming took 5 bases from V and 8 from J; bases not matched to a gene: 5. Germline V gene lookup returns CDR1 SGHNT and CDR2 YYREEE (reference sequence). CDR3 size: 14 residues. The CDR3 protein is CASSRQGVDSPLHF. In DNA, the CDR3 is TGTGCCAGCAGTAGACAGGGGGTGGATTCACCCCTCCACTTT. The variable domain in full, completed from reference TRBV5-4 and TRBJ1-6, reads ETGVTQSPTHLIKTRGQQVTLRCSSQSGHNTVSWYQQALGQGPQFIFQYYREEENGRGNFPPRFSGLQFPNYSSELNVNALELDDSALYLCASSRQGVDSPLHFGNGTRLTVT.

The gene calls are TRBV5-1 and TRBJ1-1; D gene uncertain. Germline V lookup: CDR1 SGHRS, CDR2 YFSETQ. Trimming took off 4 bases at V and 5 bases at J, with 12 bases between the two ends. The CDR3 runs to 13 residues. This chain's CDR3 is CASSQRVRTEAFF. The CDR3 DNA reads as TGCGCCAGCAGCCAACGGGTCCGGACTGAAGCTTTCTTT. Looking up the rest from reference TRBV5-1 and TRBJ1-1 gives the full variable domain: KAGVTQTPRYLIKTRGQQVTLSCSPISGHRSVSWYQQTPGQGLQFLFEYFSETQRNKGNFPGRFSGRQFSNSRSEMNVSTLELGDSALYLCASSQRVRTEAFFGQGTRLTVV.

V gene TRBV9 combines with J gene TRBJ1-3; 9 bases agree with TRBD1. The CDR3 contains 16 residues. Germline CDR1 reads SGDLS; CDR2 reads YYNGEE. V lost 2 bases, J lost 4 bases, and 7 bases stayed unmatched. As DNA, the CDR3 is TGTGCCAGCAGCGTCACGGGACAGGGTAGAGGAAACACCATATATTTT. This translates into CASSVTGQGRGNTIYF.

This sequence joins TRBV6-5 and TRBJ2-1; 9 bases line up with TRBD1. The CDR3 has 15 amino acids. Per germline, CDR1 MNHEY and CDR2 SVGAGI. The V and J ends lost 5 bases and 4 bases, in that order; junction bases with no gene match: 6. The CDR3 region has the DNA TGTGCCAGCAGTCTTACAGGGGGCAAGTACAATGAGCAGTTCTTC. It specifies CASSLTGGKYNEQFF.

The chain joins TRBV29-1 to TRBJ2-7; D is unclear. In germline, CDR1 is SQVTM, CDR2 ANQGSEA. The CDR3 consists of 13 residues. Trimming stripped 5 bases from V and 3 bases from J, with 14 bases between. CDR3 in amino acids: CSVQSSSNYEQYF. In DNA, the CDR3 is TGCAGCGTTCAGTCCTCTTCGAACTACGAGCAGTACTTC.

The V gene is TRBV3-1 (or the pseudogene TRBV3-2), the J gene TRBJ1-6, with 9 bases that match TRBD1. The CDR3 runs 17 residues. CDR1 is LGHDT and CDR2 is YNNKEL in the germline V gene (reference sequence). V lost 1 base and J lost 5; bases outside the gene matches: 6. The CDR3 coding sequence is TGTGCCAGCAGCCAAGGTGGGACAGGGTACCATAATTCACCCCTCCACTTT. As protein: CASSQGGTGYHNSPLHF.

The V and J genes are TRBV3-1 (or the pseudogene TRBV3-2) and TRBJ1-2, with TRBD1 identical over 11 bases. Germline assignment: CDR1 LGHDT and CDR2 YNNKEL (reference sequence). Trimming took 4 bases from V and 7 from J; bases not matched to a gene: 2. This CDR3 comprises 13 residues. CDR3 in DNA: TGTGCCAGCAGCCTTGGACAGGGGGCTGGCTACACCTTC. Protein product: CASSLGQGAGYTF.